Shown below are 13 T cell receptor beta chains from a single sample sequenced in a study of blood T cell repertoires in COVID-19. Generated by immunoSEQ multiplex PCR, the TCRdb table keeps only in-frame clones and is missing some. This sample yields under 85,000 clones, of which around four fifths are seen a single time; about 41% belongs to the top ten. Source material: peripheral blood. These receptors all come from a human donor in a cohort sampled during active COVID-19.

A single count supports this clone. The rearrangement joins TRBV5-1 to TRBJ2-7; D perhaps matches TRBD2 (5 bases). CDR3 length equals 14 residues. V lost 4 bases and J lost 0, with 11 bases in between. Per the germline V gene, CDR1 is SGHRS and CDR2 is YFSETQ. CDR3 region: CASSPGRNSYEQYF. CDR3 DNA: TGCGCCAGCAGCCCGGGAAGGAACTCCTACGAGCAGTACTTC.

The chain combines TRBV11-3 with TRBJ2-7; 7 bases line up with TRBD1. Germline V gene lookup returns CDR1 SGHNT and CDR2 YENEEA. V lost 5 bases and J lost 5; bases outside the gene matches: 9. This CDR3 is 14 amino acids long. The DNA of the CDR3 is TGTGCCAGCAGCCTCGACAGGGTAAGAAACGAGCAGTACTTC. It specifies CASSLDRVRNEQYF.

The chain carries TRBV6-5 and TRBJ1-5; D gene ambiguous. Per the germline V gene, CDR1 is MNHEY and CDR2 is SVGAGI. The CDR3 runs 13 residues. Trimming left V 0 bases short and J 4 bases short, with 4 bases between. The chain's CDR3 is CASSYSSNQPQHF. The CDR3 coding sequence is TGTGCCAGCAGTTACTCGAGTAATCAGCCCCAGCATTTT.

This clone has just a few counts. The rearrangement joins TRBV4-1 to TRBJ1-4; 8 nucleotides agree with TRBD1. Germline CDR1 is MGHRA and CDR2 is YSYEKL. With 4 bases clipped from V and 7 bases from J, the junction kept 5 bases outside the gene matches. The CDR3 runs to 14 residues. This chain's CDR3 is CASSLQDRVEKLFF. The CDR3 nucleotides read TGCGCCAGCAGCCTCCAGGACAGGGTTGAAAAACTGTTTTTT.

V and J are TRBV18 and TRBJ1-2, with no clear D. The CDR3 runs to 13 residues. The germline CDR1 and CDR2 sequences are KGHSH and LQKENI. V gave up 3 bases and J gave up 6 bases, with 11 bases separating them. This CDR3 is CASSPPVVDGYTF. The CDR3 nucleotides are TGTGCCAGCTCACCCCCCGTAGTGGATGGCTACACCTTC.

The V and J genes are TRBV5-1 and TRBJ2-7; tentatively, D is TRBD1 (7 bases). With 0 bases removed from V and 7 bases from J, the gap between germline ends came to 17 bases. Germline CDR1 and CDR2: SGHRS and YFSETQ. The CDR3 sequence is 15 residues long. The CDR3 DNA is TGCGCCAGCAGCTTGGAGGAGGGGGCGCGGGGAGAGCAGTACTTC. This codes for CASSLEEGARGEQYF.

The chain recombines TRBV12-5 with TRBJ1-1; weak D call: TRBD1 (6 bases). CDR1 LGHNT and CDR2 FRNRAP come from the germline V gene. This CDR3 spans 13 amino acids. V was cut by 3 bases and J by 4 bases, with 9 bases left in between. CDR3 sequence (DNA): TGTGCTAGTGGTTTCATCAGGGGCACTGAAGCTTTCTTT. It specifies CASGFIRGTEAFF.

The V call is TRBV30, the J call TRBJ2-7; no reliable D call. The CDR3 totals 14 residues. Between the trimmed V and J ends, which lost 2 bases and 2 bases, there was a span of 13 bases. CDR1 is GTSNPN and CDR2 is SVGIG in the germline V gene (reference sequence). CDR3 protein: CAWSFGSGAYEQYF. The DNA for the CDR3 is TGTGCCTGGAGTTTTGGTTCAGGTGCCTACGAGCAGTACTTC.

The chain recombines TRBV7-2 with TRBJ1-1, with 8 nucleotides matching TRBD1. Looked up from germline, CDR1 is SGHTA and CDR2 is FQGNSA. The CDR3 covers 15 residues. The ends lost 1 base at V and 5 bases at J; junction bases unmatched: 6. CDR3 nucleotide sequence: TGTGCCAGCAGCTTAGGGACAGGGATTCAGACTGAAGCTTTCTTT. As protein: CASSLGTGIQTEAFF.

The V and J genes are TRBV30 and TRBJ2-3, with a possible D match to TRBD1 (6 bases). This CDR3 spans 13 amino acids. V shed 3 bases and J shed 2 bases, with 9 bases lying between them. Germline V gene data show CDR1 as GTSNPN and CDR2 as SVGIG (reference sequence). The CDR3 DNA is TGTGCCTGGAGGGACAGAGTCACAGATACGCAGTATTTT. Translated, it gives CAWRDRVTDTQYF. Complete variable domain (other parts from reference TRBV30 and TRBJ2-3): SQTIHQWPATLVQPVGSPLSLECTVEGTSNPNLYWYRQAAGRGLQLLFYSVGIGQISSEVPQNLSASRPQDRQFILSSKKLLLSDSGFYLCAWRDRVTDTQYFGPGTRLTVL.

The genes are TRBV7-9 and TRBJ1-1; D is unclear. The CDR3 length is 13 residues. Germline CDR1 and CDR2: SEHNR and FQNEAQ (reference sequence). V gave up 5 bases and J gave up 2 bases, with 9 bases separating them. CDR3 in amino acids: CASSANSNTEAFF. Written as DNA, the CDR3 is TGTGCCAGCAGCGCGAACAGCAACACTGAAGCTTTCTTT.

This sequence joins TRBV19 and TRBJ2-3; 10 bases agree with TRBD1. This CDR3 has 13 residues. Germline V gives CDR1 LNHDA, CDR2 SQIVND (reference sequence). The junction had 3 bases not matched to a gene; V was cut back by 11 bases and J by 1 base. Here the CDR3 DNA reads TGTGCCGCGGGGACAGGGGGCACAGATACGCAGTATTTT. The encoded protein is CAAGTGGTDTQYF. The full variable domain, rest sourced from reference TRBV19 and TRBJ2-3, is DGGITQSPKYLFRKEGQNVTLSCEQNLNHDAMYWYRQDPGQGLRLIYYSQIVNDFQKGDIAEGYSVSREKKESFPLTVTSAQKNPTAFYLCAAGTGGTDTQYFGPGTRLTVL.

In this sample, this clone turned up a few times. The chain couples TRBV28 to TRBJ1-2; D is uncertain. Trimming stripped 7 bases from V and 8 bases from J, with 20 bases between. The germline V gene has CDR1 MDHEN and CDR2 SYDVKM. The CDR3 covers 14 residues. CDR3 region: CASTPLGEPRGYTF. The CDR3 DNA is TGTGCCAGCACTCCCTTAGGTGAGCCGAGGGGCTACACCTTC.